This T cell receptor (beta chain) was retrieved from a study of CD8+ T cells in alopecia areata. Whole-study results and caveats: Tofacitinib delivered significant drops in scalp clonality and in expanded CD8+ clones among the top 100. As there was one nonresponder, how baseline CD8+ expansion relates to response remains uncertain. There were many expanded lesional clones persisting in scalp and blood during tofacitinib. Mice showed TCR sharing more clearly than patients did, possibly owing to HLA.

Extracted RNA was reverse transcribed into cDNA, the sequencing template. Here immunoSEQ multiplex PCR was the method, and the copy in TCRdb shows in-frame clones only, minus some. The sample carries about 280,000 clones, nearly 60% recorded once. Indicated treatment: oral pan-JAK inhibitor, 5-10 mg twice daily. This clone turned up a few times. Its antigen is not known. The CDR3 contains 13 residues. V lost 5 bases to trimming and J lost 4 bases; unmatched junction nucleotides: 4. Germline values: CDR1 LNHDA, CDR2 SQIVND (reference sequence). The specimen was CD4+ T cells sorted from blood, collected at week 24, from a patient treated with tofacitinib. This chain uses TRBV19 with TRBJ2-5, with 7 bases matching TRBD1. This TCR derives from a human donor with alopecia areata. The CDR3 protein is CASSQGGRETQYF. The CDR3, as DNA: TGTGCCAGTAGTCAAGGGGGCCGAGAGACCCAGTACTTC.